In this sample, the clone carrying this T cell receptor (beta chain) turned up once. Its specificity is unknown. The ends were cut back, 2 bases at V and 6 bases at J, with 14 bases in the middle. Germline V gene lookup returns CDR1 MNHEY and CDR2 SVGAGI. The CDR3 sequence is 14 residues long. The sample belongs to a study of T cell responses to AZD1222 COVID-19 vaccine. Assay: immunoSEQ multiplex PCR; the TCRdb copy retains only in-frame clones and omits some. Found here are 120,000 or so clones, 90% of them singletons; the top ten hold about 4.2%. Study results and limitations: Spike-specific TCR breadth and depth rose after two AZD1222 doses. Donor demographics were predominantly white British with a female majority; clonal diversity may be underestimated. At study baseline, merely several AZD1222 recipients were seropositive.

Sample: peripheral blood, taken on day 0 of MenACWY control vaccination. This TCR came from an adult in good health. The gene calls are TRBV6-5 and TRBJ2-7; D perhaps matches TRBD1 (7 bases). This CDR3 reads CASSYRQGGPEQYF. CDR3 nucleotides: TGTGCCAGCAGTTACAGGCAGGGGGGTCCCGAGCAGTACTTC.